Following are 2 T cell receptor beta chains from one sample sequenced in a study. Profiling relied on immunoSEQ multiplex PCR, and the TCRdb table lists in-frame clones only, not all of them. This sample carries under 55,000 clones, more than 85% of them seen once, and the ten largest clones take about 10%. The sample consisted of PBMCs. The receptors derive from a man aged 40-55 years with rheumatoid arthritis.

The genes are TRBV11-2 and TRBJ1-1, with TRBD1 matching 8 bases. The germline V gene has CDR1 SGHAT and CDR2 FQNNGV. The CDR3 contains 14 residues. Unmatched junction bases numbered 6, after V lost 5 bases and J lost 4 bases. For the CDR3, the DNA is TGTGCCAGCAGCGCAGGACAGGGCTTCACTGAAGCTTTCTTT. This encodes CASSAGQGFTEAFF.

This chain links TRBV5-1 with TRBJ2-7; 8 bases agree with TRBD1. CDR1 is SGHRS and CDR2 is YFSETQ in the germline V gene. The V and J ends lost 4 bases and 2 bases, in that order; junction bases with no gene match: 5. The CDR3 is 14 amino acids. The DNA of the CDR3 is TGCGCCAGCAGCCGGGGACAGGCTACCTACGAGCAGTACTTC. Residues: CASSRGQATYEQYF.